A selection of T cell receptor beta chains follows, all from one sample in a study of technical replicates of blood from a handful of donors. Data came from immunoSEQ multiplex PCR; TCRdb stores just in-frame clones and leaves some out. Of about 81,000 clones in the sample, 90% to 97% were seen once. Sequencing used T cells isolated from PBMCs. These receptors were collected from a human donor in good health. CDR3s include the opening cysteine and the closing phenylalanine or tryptophan. Each record gives: V gene, J gene, D gene, clone size, CDR3 protein, CDR3 DNA. A D gene is named only where the DNA matches it firmly. Only some rows state a clone size, as once, few, many or a class for expanded clones.

V: TRBV6-5; J: TRBJ2-7; D: .; size: .; CDR3: CASSYSSGLYEQYF; DNA: TGTGCCAGCAGTTACTCGAGCGGGCTTTACGAGCAGTACTTC
V: TRBV7-9; J: TRBJ2-1; D: .; size: once; CDR3: CASSLRIEVRHNEQFF; DNA: TGTGCCAGCAGCTTAAGAATCGAGGTTCGGCACAATGAGCAGTTCTTC
V: TRBV2; J: TRBJ2-1; D: .; size: .; CDR3: CASRGGNEQFF; DNA: TGTGCCAGCCGAGGCGGGAATGAGCAGTTCTTC
V: TRBV11-2; J: TRBJ2-7; D: TRBD1; size: once; CDR3: CASSLMTGIEQYF; DNA: TGTGCCAGCAGCTTAATGACAGGGATCGAGCAGTACTTC
V: TRBV6-5; J: TRBJ1-1; D: .; size: .; CDR3: CASHRANTEAFF; DNA: TGTGCCAGCCATAGAGCGAACACTGAAGCTTTCTTT
V: TRBV4-1; J: TRBJ2-1; D: .; size: .; CDR3: CASSPGWGLDYNEQFF; DNA: TGCGCCAGCAGCCCCGGGTGGGGCCTCGACTACAATGAGCAGTTCTTC
V: TRBV7-9; J: TRBJ2-7; D: .; size: .; CDR3: CASSGGVVSSYEQYF; DNA: TGTGCCAGCAGCGGCGGGGTCGTGAGCTCCTACGAGCAGTACTTC
V: TRBV6-1; J: TRBJ2-7; D: .; size: .; CDR3: CATSTRSIYEQYF; DNA: TGTGCCACTTCCACCCGGAGCATCTACGAGCAGTACTTC
V: TRBV7-9; J: TRBJ1-5; D: TRBD1; size: .; CDR3: CASRAGTGRHQPQHF; DNA: TGTGCCAGCAGAGCCGGGACAGGTCGTCATCAGCCCCAGCATTTT
V: TRBV25-1; J: TRBJ2-5; D: .; size: once; CDR3: CASSSTGSERETQYF; DNA: TGTGCCAGCAGTTCTACAGGGTCGGAGAGAGAGACCCAGTACTTC
V: TRBV10-1; J: TRBJ2-7; D: .; size: .; CDR3: CASSVGLSTGYEQYF; DNA: TGCGCCAGCAGCGTCGGACTTAGTACGGGCTACGAGCAGTACTTC
V: TRBV28; J: TRBJ1-5; D: .; size: .; CDR3: CASTVLRGANQPQHF; DNA: TGTGCCAGCACCGTTCTCCGGGGAGCGAATCAGCCCCAGCATTTT
V: TRBV7-6; J: TRBJ2-5; D: .; size: few; CDR3: CASSATRAETQYF; DNA: TGTGCCAGCAGCGCGACTAGGGCAGAGACCCAGTACTTC
V: TRBV7-3; J: TRBJ2-3; D: TRBD2; size: once; CDR3: CASSLTGLAGGPTDTQYF; DNA: TGTGCCAGCAGCTTAACGGGACTAGCGGGGGGGCCGACAGATACGCAGTATTTT
V: TRBV4-2; J: TRBJ2-2; D: TRBD2; size: few; CDR3: CASSQYGRGGPGELFF; DNA: TGTGCCAGCAGCCAATATGGTCGGGGGGGGCCCGGGGAGCTGTTTTTT
V: TRBV11-3; J: TRBJ1-1; D: .; size: .; CDR3: CASSSRYMNTEAFF; DNA: TGTGCCAGCAGCAGCAGGTACATGAACACTGAAGCTTTCTTT
V: TRBV2; J: TRBJ1-5; D: TRBD1; size: .; CDR3: CASLNKDRGGQPQHF; DNA: TGTGCCAGCCTGAACAAAGACAGGGGAGGTCAGCCCCAGCATTTT
V: TRBV5-1; J: TRBJ2-7; D: TRBD1; size: once; CDR3: CASRVSTGEGNEQYF; DNA: TGCGCCAGCAGAGTCTCGACAGGGGAAGGAAACGAGCAGTACTTC
V: TRBV7-3; J: TRBJ1-2; D: TRBD1; size: .; CDR3: CASSRTGGHGYTF; DNA: TGTGCCAGCAGTCGGACAGGGGGACATGGCTACACCTTC
V: TRBV12-5; J: TRBJ2-7; D: .; size: .; CDR3: CASPHLSAYEQYF; DNA: TGTGCTAGCCCCCACCTGTCGGCCTACGAGCAGTACTTC
V: TRBV7-3; J: TRBJ2-5; D: TRBD2; size: .; CDR3: CASSSGGVQQTQYF; DNA: TGTGCCAGCAGCTCTGGGGGGGTACAACAGACCCAGTACTTC
V: TRBV2; J: TRBJ1-6; D: TRBD1; size: .; CDR3: CASRGTGSSPLHF; DNA: TGTGCCAGCCGTGGGACAGGCAGTTCACCCCTCCACTTT
V: TRBV6-1; J: TRBJ1-1; D: .; size: .; CDR3: CASSGVTGSHTEAFF; DNA: TGTGCCAGCAGTGGGGTTACCGGGAGCCACACTGAAGCTTTCTTT
V: TRBV6-1; J: TRBJ1-5; D: .; size: once; CDR3: CASMYTGPHQPQHF; DNA: TGTGCCAGCATGTATACAGGGCCCCATCAGCCCCAGCATTTT
V: TRBV6-5; J: TRBJ1-2; D: TRBD1; size: .; CDR3: CASGDRSYYGYTF; DNA: TGTGCCAGCGGGGACAGGTCCTACTATGGCTACACCTTC
V: TRBV28; J: TRBJ2-7; D: TRBD1; size: .; CDR3: CASSPRQGTSYEQYF; DNA: TGTGCCAGCAGTCCGCGACAGGGGACCTCCTACGAGCAGTACTTC
V: TRBV7-2; J: TRBJ2-5; D: TRBD2; size: .; CDR3: CASSLLPGTIGTQYF; DNA: TGTGCCAGCAGCTTACTCCCCGGGACTATAGGTACCCAGTACTTC
V: TRBV6-5; J: TRBJ2-2; D: TRBD2; size: .; CDR3: CASSLLAGENTGELFF; DNA: TGTGCCAGCAGTTTACTAGCGGGCGAGAACACCGGGGAGCTGTTTTTT
V: TRBV10-1; J: TRBJ2-1; D: TRBD2; size: .; CDR3: CASSDGAGGSYEQFF; DNA: TGCGCCAGCAGTGATGGGGCGGGAGGGAGCTATGAGCAGTTCTTC
V: TRBV19; J: TRBJ1-2; D: TRBD1; size: .; CDR3: CASSRARTGENYGYTF; DNA: TGTGCCAGTAGTAGAGCTCGGACAGGGGAGAACTATGGCTACACCTTC
V: TRBV27; J: TRBJ1-2; D: .; size: .; CDR3: CASSPTRHGYGYTF; DNA: TGTGCCAGCAGTCCCACGCGCCACGGTTATGGCTACACCTTC
V: TRBV4-2; J: TRBJ2-4; D: TRBD2; size: .; CDR3: CASSQVSGGAKNIQYF; DNA: TGTGCCAGCAGCCAAGTGAGCGGGGGGGCCAAAAACATTCAGTACTTC
V: TRBV7-9; J: TRBJ1-1; D: TRBD1; size: .; CDR3: CASSTTGVTEAFF; DNA: TGTGCCAGCAGCACCACAGGGGTTACTGAAGCTTTCTTT
V: TRBV6-6; J: TRBJ1-2; D: TRBD1; size: .; CDR3: CASSYIGTGSYGYTF; DNA: TGTGCCAGCAGTTACATTGGGACAGGGTCGTATGGCTACACCTTC
V: TRBV28; J: TRBJ2-5; D: .; size: once; CDR3: CASSYAGRQSKETQYF; DNA: TGTGCCAGCAGTTACGCGGGGAGACAATCTAAAGAGACCCAGTACTTC
V: TRBV6-1; J: TRBJ2-7; D: TRBD2; size: once; CDR3: CASSADELAGSSYEQYF; DNA: TGTGCCAGCAGTGCGGATGAATTAGCGGGATCCTCCTACGAGCAGTACTTC
V: TRBV5-1; J: TRBJ2-3; D: TRBD2; size: .; CDR3: CASSLEGLAGVSTDTQYF; DNA: TGCGCCAGCAGCTTGGAGGGACTAGCGGGAGTTAGCACAGATACGCAGTATTTT
V: TRBV30; J: TRBJ1-1; D: .; size: .; CDR3: CAWSVAGVTEAFF; DNA: TGTGCCTGGAGTGTTGCGGGGGTTACTGAAGCTTTCTTT
V: TRBV27; J: TRBJ1-1; D: .; size: .; CDR3: CASSIPPPTENTEAFF; DNA: TGTGCCAGCAGCATTCCACCCCCGACAGAGAACACTGAAGCTTTCTTT
V: TRBV27; J: TRBJ2-3; D: TRBD2; size: .; CDR3: CASSPLAGRSTDTQYF; DNA: TGTGCCAGCTCACCCCTAGCGGGTCGGAGCACAGATACGCAGTATTTT
V: TRBV2; J: TRBJ2-1; D: TRBD2; size: .; CDR3: CASSVAGGYNEQFF; DNA: TGTGCCAGCAGTGTAGCGGGGGGCTACAATGAGCAGTTCTTC
V: TRBV11-2; J: TRBJ1-4; D: TRBD1; size: .; CDR3: CASSLFIDRGSGKLFF; DNA: TGTGCCAGCAGCTTGTTCATAGACAGGGGATCCGGAAAACTGTTTTTT
V: TRBV21-1; J: TRBJ2-2; D: .; size: .; CDR3: CASSKGGANPHGELFF; DNA: TGTGCCAGCAGCAAAGGTGGAGCCAATCCCCACGGGGAGCTGTTTTTT
V: TRBV7-9; J: TRBJ2-5; D: TRBD2; size: .; CDR3: CASSVGLAVRETQYF; DNA: TGTGCCAGCAGCGTGGGGCTAGCGGTCCGAGAGACCCAGTACTTC
V: TRBV27; J: TRBJ2-7; D: .; size: .; CDR3: CASSFGGTAYEQYF; DNA: TGTGCCAGCAGTTTCGGCGGGACTGCCTACGAGCAGTACTTC
V: TRBV7-9; J: TRBJ2-1; D: TRBD2; size: once; CDR3: CASSLASGRGYNEQFF; DNA: TGTGCCAGCAGCTTAGCTAGCGGGAGGGGATACAATGAGCAGTTCTTC
V: TRBV12-5; J: TRBJ1-5; D: TRBD1; size: once; CDR3: CASGPGQGNQPQHF; DNA: TGTGCTAGTGGGCCGGGACAGGGTAATCAGCCCCAGCATTTT
V: TRBV6-4; J: TRBJ1-2; D: .; size: .; CDR3: CASSTFGRPASYGYTF; DNA: TGTGCCAGCAGCACATTTGGGCGACCCGCCTCCTATGGCTACACCTTC
V: TRBV4-1; J: TRBJ1-5; D: .; size: .; CDR3: CASSAYTRVSGNQPQHF; DNA: TGCGCCAGCAGCGCCTATACTCGGGTATCGGGCAATCAGCCCCAGCATTTT
V: TRBV27; J: TRBJ1-4; D: .; size: .; CDR3: CASSASIRQDLFF; DNA: TGTGCCAGCAGTGCCTCTATTCGACAGGACCTGTTTTTT
V: TRBV27; J: TRBJ2-3; D: .; size: .; CDR3: CASSLSQLPLGTDTQYF; DNA: TGTGCCAGCAGTTTATCGCAGTTGCCCCTTGGCACAGATACGCAGTATTTT